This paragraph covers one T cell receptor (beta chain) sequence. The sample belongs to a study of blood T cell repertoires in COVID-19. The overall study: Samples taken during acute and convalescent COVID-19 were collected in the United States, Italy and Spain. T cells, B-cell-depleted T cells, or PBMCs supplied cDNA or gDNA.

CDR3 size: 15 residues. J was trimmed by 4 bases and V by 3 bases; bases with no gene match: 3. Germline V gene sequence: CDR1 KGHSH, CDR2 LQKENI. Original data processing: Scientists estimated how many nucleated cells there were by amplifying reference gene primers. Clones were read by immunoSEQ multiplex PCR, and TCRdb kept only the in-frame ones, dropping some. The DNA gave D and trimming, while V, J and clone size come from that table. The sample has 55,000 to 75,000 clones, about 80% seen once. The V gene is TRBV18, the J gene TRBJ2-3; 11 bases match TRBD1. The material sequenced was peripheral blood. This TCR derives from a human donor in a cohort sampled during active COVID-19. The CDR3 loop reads CASSPRTGGADTQYF. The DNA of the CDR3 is TGTGCCAGCTCACCGCGGACAGGGGGCGCAGATACGCAGTATTTT.